This T cell receptor (beta chain) is from a study of T cells in narcolepsy. The wider study: Healthy controls were enrolled alongside patients with narcolepsy type 1 or type 2.

The CDR3 has 15 amino acids. The germline CDR1 and CDR2 sequences are GTSNPN and SVGIG (reference sequence). Overall study findings and caveats: In some patient and control memory CD4+ samples, autoreactive clones were absent. Reportedly, autoreactive clonotypes were serially detected in patients' blood but not controls'. HCRT-specific and TRIB2-specific autoreactive clonotypes appeared among same-patient CSF and blood CD4+ clonotypes.

Remarks on this clone: The antigen remains unidentified.

Data came from immunoSEQ multiplex PCR; TCRdb stores just in-frame clones and leaves some out. The sample includes about 21,000 clones, about 90% of them seen just once. The chain links TRBV30 to TRBJ2-5, with 8 positions matching TRBD1. The better agreement between TRBJ2-7 and the DNA end casts doubt on the J call. The source material was CD45RA- memory CD4+ T cells from PBMCs. The sequence was collected from a human donor with narcolepsy. The CDR3 is CAWSETGALRYEQYF. The CDR3 DNA is TGTGCCTGGAGCGAGACAGGGGCCCTACGCTACGAGCAGTACTTC.